This TCR beta chain emerged from a study of blood T cell repertoires in COVID-19. Study context: COVID-19 samples, acute and convalescent, were from the United States, Italy and Spain. PBMCs, B-cell-depleted T cells, or T cells were the source of the cDNA or gDNA that made up the material.

As processed by the authors: Reference gene primer amplification in the assay estimated nucleated cell counts. The method was immunoSEQ multiplex PCR; TCRdb's version includes in-frame clones alone and lacks a portion of them. V and J calls plus clone size are reproduced from that table; the DNA served to infer D and trimming. Here the sample spans some 150,000 clones, around nine tenths being singletons. J gave up 5 bases and V 3 bases, and 3 bases lay outside the gene matches. Germline loops: CDR1 SGHRS, CDR2 YFSETQ. The CDR3 contains 16 residues. The gene calls are TRBV5-1 and TRBJ2-3; 16 nucleotides match TRBD2. This TCR was recovered from a woman in her thirties or forties with acute or convalescent COVID-19. Sequencing was performed on peripheral blood. The CDR3 DNA follows: TGCGCCAGCAGCTGGGGGACTAGCGGGAGGGGAGATACGCAGTATTTT. This gives the protein CASSWGTSGRGDTQYF.